This entry features one TCR beta chain sequence. Antigen specificity is unknown. The data stem from a study of Ad26.COV2.S vaccination and SARS-CoV-2 variants. Study observations and caveats: TCR breadth and depth estimates may have understated total T cell responses.

Produced via immunoSEQ multiplex PCR; TCRdb's table is partial and in-frame only. This table holds 430,000 or so clones, about 88% found once. Treatment reported: over 15 received Ad26.COV2.S at low or high dose, single or two shots; 5 received placebo; per-sample allocation not given. Following the first vaccine or placebo injection, samples were taken on day 63. The material sequenced was peripheral blood, taken in a trial of Ad26.COV2.S vaccine versus placebo. This clonotype originated in a person between 18 and 60 years old who received the Ad26.COV2.S COVID-19 vaccine or a placebo.

The DNA of the CDR3 is TGTGCCACCAGTGCCCCGGGGGGACAGGGGGCTTTGTATGAGCAGTTCTTC. Translating gives CATSAPGGQGALYEQFF. The chain uses TRBV24-1 and TRBJ2-1; 12 nucleotides agree with TRBD1. The length of the CDR3 is 17 residues. Germline CDR1 and CDR2: KGHDR and SFDVKD. V trimming: 5 bases; J trimming: 8 bases; junction bases outside the gene matches: 12.